This T cell receptor beta chain was identified during a study of blood T cell repertoires in COVID-19. Background on the study: Material from acute and convalescent COVID-19 was sourced from the United States, Italy and Spain. T cells, B-cell-depleted T cells, or PBMCs supplied cDNA or gDNA.

CDR1 LNHDA and CDR2 SQIVND come from the germline V gene (reference sequence). CDR3 length: 13 residues. Trimming removed 7 bases at V and 1 base at J, with 10 bases between. Methods used by the authors: Counts of nucleated cells, estimated from reference gene primer amplification, were obtained. The table came from immunoSEQ multiplex PCR; TCRdb's copy has only in-frame clones and leaves some out. From that table come the V and J calls and clone size; the DNA was used to work out D and trimming. The sample yields under 150,000 clones, roughly 80% seen once. Sequenced sample: peripheral blood. This clonotype originated in a man aged 45-65 years with acute or convalescent COVID-19. The rearrangement links TRBV19 to TRBJ1-1; perhaps TRBD1 as D (5 bases). CDR3 amino acids: CASTRAGNTEAFF. The CDR3 nucleotides are TGTGCCAGTACCAGGGCAGGGAACACTGAAGCTTTCTTT.